This T cell receptor beta chain was found in a study of T cell repertoires in cytomegalovirus infection. Study-level background: Indications of both CMV infection and matching HLA type were provided by public TCR beta signatures.

TCRdb used MiXCR to reprocess the reads, holding one entry per CDR3 protein. The sample contains 700,000 to 900,000 distinct CDR3 sequences, about 29% of which appear only once. The CDR3 sequence is 14 residues long. The germline V gene has CDR1 MNHEY and CDR2 SMNVEV (reference sequence). V lost 6 bases to trimming and J lost 6 bases, with 15 bases between them. A note on this clonotype: Its antigen is as yet unknown.

The rearrangement links TRBV27 to TRBJ1-5, with TRBD1 as a possible D gene (5 bases). The sequencing used cultured CD8+ T cells from PBMCs, collected from culture after CMV antigen stimulation. This sequence originates from a human donor in good health (CMV status not recorded). Some clones in this sample may be carry-over from other donors' samples. The CDR3, as DNA: TGTGCCAGCAGGAAAACCAGGGTGGCTCAGCCCCAGCATTTT. Its protein is CASRKTRVAQPQHF.